Following are 17 T cell receptor beta chains from one sample sequenced in a study of blood T cell repertoires in COVID-19. Measured with immunoSEQ multiplex PCR; TCRdb has only the in-frame clones, and not every one. The table includes about 46,000 clones, under 85% detected once. Material for sequencing was peripheral blood. These receptors all come from a man in his sixties with acute or convalescent COVID-19.

The chain carries TRBV21-1 and TRBJ1-3. TRBV21-1 constitutes a pseudogene. The length of the CDR3 is 15 residues. The CDR3 sequence: CASSKVRGVGNTIYF. The CDR3 DNA reads as TGTGCCAGCAGCAAGGTGCGGGGGGTGGGAAACACCATATATTTT.

The J gene is TRBJ1-4, the V gene TRBV6-1, with TRBD1 as a possible D gene (6 bases). This CDR3 spans 15 amino acids. Deletions cut 2 bases from V and 4 bases from J, with 11 bases between. The germline V gene has CDR1 MNHNS and CDR2 SASEGT. The CDR3 DNA is TGTGCCAGCAGTGAACAGGGGAGGGGTAATGAAAAACTGTTTTTT. Amino acids: CASSEQGRGNEKLFF.

The gene calls are TRBV6-5 and TRBJ1-2; tentative D call: TRBD1 (5 bases). The CDR3 has 15 residues. Germline CDR1 is MNHEY and CDR2 is SVGAGI. V lost 2 bases and J 1 base, leaving 11 bases between the germline ends. This chain's CDR3 is CASSYVPQGNYGYTF. The CDR3 DNA reads TGTGCCAGCAGTTACGTCCCCCAGGGTAACTATGGCTACACCTTC.

This chain joins TRBV19 and TRBJ2-5; TRBD1 aligns across 11 bases. The CDR3 contains 16 residues. Trimming removed 4 bases from V and 3 bases from J; junction bases left unmatched: 7. Germline CDR1 is LNHDA and CDR2 is SQIVND (reference sequence). CDR3 residues: CASSTGQGALEETQYF. In DNA form, the CDR3 reads TGTGCCAGTAGTACCGGACAGGGGGCGTTGGAAGAGACCCAGTACTTC.

In this sample, this clone turned up a few times. The chain combines TRBV18 with TRBJ2-3, with 8 positions matching TRBD2. This CDR3 is 15 amino acids long. Losses at the gene ends were 3 bases for V and 4 bases for J; bases not matched to a gene: 6. Germline-derived CDR1 and CDR2 are KGHSH and LQKENI. For the CDR3, the DNA is TGTGCCAGCTCACCGTTCGGGGGGGTGTCAGATACGCAGTATTTT. Translating it yields CASSPFGGVSDTQYF. The full variable domain, rest sourced from reference TRBV18 and TRBJ2-3, is NAGVMQNPRHLVRRRGQEARLRCSPMKGHSHVYWYRQLPEEGLKFMVYLQKENIIDESGMPKERFSAEFPKEGPSILRIQQVVRGDSAAYFCASSPFGGVSDTQYFGPGTRLTVL.

The V call is TRBV19, the J call TRBJ1-1, with TRBD1 matching over 7 bases. CDR1 LNHDA and CDR2 SQIVND come from the germline V gene (reference sequence). This CDR3 is 15 amino acids long. The ends lost 7 bases at V and 2 bases at J; junction bases unmatched: 10. As DNA, the CDR3 is TGTGCCAGTACCCTAACCGGGACAGCCAACACTGAAGCTTTCTTT. Amino acid sequence: CASTLTGTANTEAFF.

The V call is TRBV11-2, the J call TRBJ1-2; 8 bases match TRBD1. Germline assignment: CDR1 SGHAT and CDR2 FQNNGV. This CDR3 contains 14 residues. With V trimmed by 5 bases and J by 4 bases, 6 bases remained unmatched. As DNA, the CDR3 is TGTGCCAGCAGCACCCTTACAGGGGGCTATGGCTACACCTTC. It translates to CASSTLTGGYGYTF.

The chain couples TRBV7-2 to TRBJ2-1; 8 bases agree with TRBD2. The CDR3 consists of 16 residues. Germline-derived CDR1 and CDR2 are SGHTA and FQGNSA. The V gene end was trimmed by 0 bases and the J gene end by 7 bases; junction bases not matched to a gene: 8. The CDR3 is CASSLAPSGGRNEQFF. DNA for the CDR3: TGTGCCAGCAGCTTAGCCCCCAGCGGGGGCCGTAATGAGCAGTTCTTC.

The chain joins TRBV2 to TRBJ2-7; D may be TRBD1 (5 bases). Looked up from germline, CDR1 is SNHLY and CDR2 is FYNNEI. Deletions cut 4 bases from V and 2 bases from J, with 12 bases between. The CDR3 is 14 amino acids. The CDR3 region has the DNA TGTGCCAGCAGTGGACAGAAGATGCCCTACGAGCAGTACTTC. This encodes CASSGQKMPYEQYF.

The rearrangement uses TRBV19 and TRBJ1-1; D remains ambiguous. Between the trimmed V and J ends, which lost 9 bases and 1 base, there was a span of 6 bases. CDR3 length equals 11 residues. Germline lookup yields CDR1 LNHDA and CDR2 SQIVND (reference sequence). The CDR3 protein is CASSWNTEAFF. CDR3 DNA sequence: TGTGCCAGCTCCTGGAACACTGAAGCTTTCTTT.

The sample holds a few counts of this clone. CDR3 in amino acids: CASSQETPGGVNEQFF. CDR3 DNA sequence: TGTGCCAGCAGCCAAGAAACCCCGGGGGGGGTCAATGAGCAGTTCTTC. This chain uses TRBV4-2 with TRBJ2-1; 8 bases are shared with TRBD2. The CDR3 totals 16 residues. Germline CDR1 is LGHNA and CDR2 is YNFKEQ. Trimming cost V 0 bases and J 6 bases; bases outside gene matches: 7.

V is TRBV7-2 and J is TRBJ1-2, with D perhaps matching TRBD1 (5 bases). Germline assignment: CDR1 SGHTA and CDR2 FQGNSA. Deletions cut 5 bases from V and 5 bases from J, with 21 bases between. This CDR3 contains 16 residues. The CDR3 region has the DNA TGTGCCAGCAGCCCTGATTCCTCAGGGCAAGGATATGGCTACACCTTC. Its protein is CASSPDSSGQGYGYTF.

This chain joins TRBV5-4 and TRBJ1-1; perhaps TRBD1 as D (5 bases). The CDR3 is 13 residues long. Germline V CDR1 and CDR2: SGHNT, YYREEE (reference sequence). Between the trimmed V and J ends, which lost 1 base and 5 bases, there was a span of 9 bases. This CDR3 is CASSLQGGTEAFF. The CDR3 coding sequence is TGTGCCAGCAGCTTGCAGGGAGGGACTGAAGCTTTCTTT.

The genes are TRBV28 and TRBJ1-2; 10 nucleotides line up with TRBD1. The CDR3 is 14 amino acids. The trim removed 2 bases at V and 5 bases at J, leaving 2 bases unmatched. The germline CDR1 and CDR2 sequences are MDHEN and SYDVKM. As DNA, the CDR3 is TGTGCCAGCAGTTTAAGGACAGGGGGATATGGCTACACCTTC. Its translation is CASSLRTGGYGYTF.

V gene TRBV12-2 combines with J gene TRBJ2-7; TRBD2 is the table's D call, not checked against the DNA. TRBV12-2 is a known pseudogene. This CDR3 contains 17 residues. Here the CDR3 DNA reads TGTGCAAGTCGCTTAGTAACGGGGGGGCTGCAAGATTACGAGCAGTACTTC. Translation: CASRLVTGGLQDYEQYF.

This clone was seen more than once but under ten times. The chain carries TRBV29-1 and TRBJ2-7, with D tentatively TRBD1 (5 bases). V lost 0 bases to trimming and J lost 2 bases, with 8 bases between them. This CDR3 contains 13 residues. Germline CDR1 is SQVTM and CDR2 is ANQGSEA. As DNA, the CDR3 is TGCAGCGTTGAAGATAGCAGGGCCTACGAGCAGTACTTC. Translation gives CSVEDSRAYEQYF.

This chain connects TRBV19 to TRBJ1-2; a possible D gene is TRBD1 (6 bases). V was shortened by 5 bases and J by 1 base, with 14 bases between the two germline ends. Per the germline V gene, CDR1 is LNHDA and CDR2 is SQIVND (reference sequence). The CDR3 contains 15 residues. The CDR3 loop is CASSPGQPGNYGYTF. CDR3 in DNA: TGTGCCAGTAGTCCAGGACAGCCCGGTAACTATGGCTACACCTTC.